Following are 9 T cell receptor beta chains from one sample sequenced in a study of shared clonotypes between healthy human individuals. Sequenced by immunoSEQ multiplex PCR; TCRdb stores in-frame clones only, minus some. The sample includes roughly 2 million clones, roughly 94% of them seen just once. Specimen: naive CD4+ T cells sorted from blood. Subset specified: CD45RA+ positively selected. These receptors all come from a man younger than 35 in good health.

CDR3 sequence reads: CASSESGRDEKLFF. For the CDR3, the DNA is TGCGCCAGCAGTGAGTCGGGGCGAGATGAAAAACTGTTTTTT. V usage is TRBV10-1 and J usage is TRBJ1-4; perhaps TRBD1 as D (5 bases). CDR1 is WNHNN, CDR2 SYGVQD, per germline (reference sequence). Trimming stripped 0 bases from V and 6 bases from J, with 8 bases between. The CDR3 loop spans 14 amino acids.

The gene calls are TRBV6-4 and TRBJ1-5, with D possibly being TRBD1 (6 bases). The CDR3 has 14 residues. Germline CDR1 MRHNA, CDR2 SNTAGT. Trimming shortened V by 5 bases and J by 1 base, and 9 bases separated the two germline ends. The CDR3 loop is CASSIQGSNQPQHF. The CDR3 coding sequence is TGTGCCAGCAGTATCCAGGGGAGCAATCAGCCCCAGCATTTT.

The genes are TRBV2 and TRBJ1-5; 7 nucleotides match TRBD1. There are 16 residues in the CDR3. V shed 9 bases and J 0 bases; nucleotides not matched to a gene: 11. Germline assignment: CDR1 SNHLY and CDR2 FYNNEI. CDR3 nucleotides: TGTGCCAGTAGTACAGGGGAGAGATATAGCAATCAGCCCCAGCATTTT. The encoded protein is CASSTGERYSNQPQHF.

The V call is TRBV10-3, the J call TRBJ2-3, with D maybe TRBD1 (5 bases). From germline, CDR1 is ENHRY and CDR2 SYGVKD. V lost 0 bases and J 2 bases, leaving 12 bases between the germline ends. The CDR3 extends over 16 amino acids. The CDR3 here is CAISESAGLNTDTQYF. The DNA of the CDR3 is TGTGCCATCAGTGAGTCGGCAGGGCTGAACACAGATACGCAGTATTTT.

This clone was seen a handful of times. The chain recombines TRBV19 with TRBJ1-6; 7 bases line up with TRBD1. Per germline, CDR1 LNHDA and CDR2 SQIVND (reference sequence). There are 17 residues in the CDR3. The V gene end was trimmed by 3 bases and the J gene end by 8 bases; junction bases not matched to a gene: 13. CDR3 in amino acids: CASSIQGGGRSDSPLHF. CDR3 in DNA: TGTGCCAGTAGTATCCAGGGAGGGGGCAGGTCGGATTCACCCCTCCACTTT.

This clone has just a few counts. V gene TRBV27 combines with J gene TRBJ1-2; D is perhaps TRBD1 (6 bases). The CDR3 is 15 amino acids. The germline V gene has CDR1 MNHEY and CDR2 SMNVEV (reference sequence). Trimming cost V 5 bases and J 6 bases, with 19 bases left between them. The CDR3 DNA follows: TGTGCCAGCAGTGTTTTCAGGGGAGGGGTGAATGGCTACACCTTC. This codes for CASSVFRGGVNGYTF.

This clone has only one observation. The rearrangement joins TRBV6-6 to TRBJ2-5; no reliable D call. The CDR3 has 15 residues. Trimming left V 0 bases short and J 3 bases short, with 11 bases between. CDR1 is MNHNY, CDR2 SVGAGI, per germline (reference sequence). The CDR3 loop is CASSYSRAQKETQYF. For the CDR3, the DNA is TGTGCCAGCAGTTACTCTCGGGCCCAAAAAGAGACCCAGTACTTC.

This clone is a singleton in its sample. The V call is TRBV29-1, the J call TRBJ1-4; 11 bases are shared with TRBD1. The CDR3 sequence is 13 residues long. CDR1 SQVTM and CDR2 ANQGSEA come from the germline V gene. With V trimmed by 6 bases and J by 6 bases, 3 bases remained unmatched. CDR3 in DNA: TGCAGCGTGGCGGGACAGGGGGATGAAAAACTGTTTTTT. Residues: CSVAGQGDEKLFF. Combining the CDR3 with reference TRBV29-1 and TRBJ1-4 gives the whole variable domain SAVISQKPSRDICQRGTSLTIQCQVDSQVTMMFWYRQQPGQSLTLIATANQGSEATYESGFVIDKFPISRPNLTFSTLTVSNMSPEDSSIYLCSVAGQGDEKLFFGSGTQLSVL.

This clone was found once. The chain carries TRBV30 and TRBJ2-7, with 8 bases aligning to TRBD2. The CDR3 contains 13 residues. The germline V gene has CDR1 GTSNPN and CDR2 SVGIG (reference sequence). With V trimmed by 1 base and J by 5 bases, 4 bases remained unmatched. The CDR3 nucleotides are TGTGCCTGGAGTGCCGGGGGGGCCCACGAGCAGTACTTC. Its translation is CAWSAGGAHEQYF.